The clone carrying this T cell receptor (beta chain) was observed a few times. The target antigen is unknown. Per the germline V gene, CDR1 is SGHDT and CDR2 is YYEEEE. This CDR3 is 13 amino acids long. Trimming took 3 bases from V and 6 from J; bases not matched to a gene: 4. TCRdb recomputed calls from the reads with MiXCR, one row per CDR3 protein. Among fewer than 550,000 distinct CDR3 sequences, approximately 16% were seen once, and the ten largest hold 20% to 30%. This sample is part of a study of T cell repertoires in cytomegalovirus infection. Study background: Indicated by public TCR beta signatures were CMV infection and matching HLA type.

Points from the study as a whole: HLA-C-restricted CMV-specific TCR beta clonotypes were dominant in the ex vivo response.

The sequence came from a human donor in good health (CMV status not recorded). Some clones in this sample may be carry-over from other donors' samples. Sequencing was performed on CD8+ T cells from PBMCs. This rearrangement joins TRBV5-6 to TRBJ2-3; 7 nucleotides line up with TRBD2. The CDR3 bases are TGTGCCAGCAGCTCTCACGGGGGGGATACGCAGTATTTT. It is translated as CASSSHGGDTQYF.